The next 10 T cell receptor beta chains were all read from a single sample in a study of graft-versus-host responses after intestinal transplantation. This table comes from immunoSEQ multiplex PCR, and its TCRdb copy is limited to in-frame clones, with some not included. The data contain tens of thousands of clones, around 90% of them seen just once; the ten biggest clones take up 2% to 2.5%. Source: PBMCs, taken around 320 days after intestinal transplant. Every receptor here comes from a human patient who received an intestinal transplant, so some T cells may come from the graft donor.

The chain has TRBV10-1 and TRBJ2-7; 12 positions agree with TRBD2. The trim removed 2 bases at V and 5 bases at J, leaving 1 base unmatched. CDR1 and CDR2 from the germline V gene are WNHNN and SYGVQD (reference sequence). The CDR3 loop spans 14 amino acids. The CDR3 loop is CASSELAGGHEQYF. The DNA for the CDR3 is TGCGCCAGCAGTGAGCTAGCGGGGGGGCACGAGCAGTACTTC.

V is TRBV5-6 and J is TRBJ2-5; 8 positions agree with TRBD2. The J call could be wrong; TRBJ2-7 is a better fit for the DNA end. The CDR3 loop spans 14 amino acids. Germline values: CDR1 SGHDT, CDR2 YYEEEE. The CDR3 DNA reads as TGTGCCAGCTACGACCGGGGGGGCAGGTACGAGCAGTACTTC. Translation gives CASYDRGGRYEQYF.

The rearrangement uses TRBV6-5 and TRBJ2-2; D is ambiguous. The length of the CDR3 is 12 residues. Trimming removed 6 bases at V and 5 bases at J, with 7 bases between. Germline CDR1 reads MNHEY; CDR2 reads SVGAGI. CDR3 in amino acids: CASRSRTGELFF. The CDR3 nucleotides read TGTGCCAGCAGATCCCGTACCGGGGAGCTGTTTTTT.

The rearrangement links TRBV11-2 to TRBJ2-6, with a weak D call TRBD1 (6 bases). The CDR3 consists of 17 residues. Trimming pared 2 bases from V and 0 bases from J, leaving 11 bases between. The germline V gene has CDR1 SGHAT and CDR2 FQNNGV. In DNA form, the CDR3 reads TGTGCCAGCAGCTTATGGGACACCGACTCTGGGGCCAACGTCCTGACTTTC. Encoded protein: CASSLWDTDSGANVLTF.

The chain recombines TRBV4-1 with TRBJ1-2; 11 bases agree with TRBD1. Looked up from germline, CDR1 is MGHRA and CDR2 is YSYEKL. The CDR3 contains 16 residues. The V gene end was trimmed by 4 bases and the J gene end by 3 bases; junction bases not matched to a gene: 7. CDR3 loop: CASSLGQGANYYGYTF. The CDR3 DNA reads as TGCGCCAGCAGCCTAGGACAGGGGGCAAATTACTATGGCTACACCTTC.

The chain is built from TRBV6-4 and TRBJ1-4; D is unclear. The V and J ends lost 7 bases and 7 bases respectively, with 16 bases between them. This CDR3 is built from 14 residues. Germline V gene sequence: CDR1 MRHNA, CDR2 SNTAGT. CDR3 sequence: CASKIELGCEKLFF. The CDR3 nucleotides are TGTGCCAGCAAAATCGAATTGGGCTGTGAAAAACTGTTTTTT.

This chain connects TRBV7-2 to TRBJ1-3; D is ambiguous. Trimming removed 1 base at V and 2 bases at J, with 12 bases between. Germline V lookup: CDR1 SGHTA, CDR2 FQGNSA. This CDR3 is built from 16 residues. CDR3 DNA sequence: TGTGCCAGCAGCTTAGGGCCTACTCAGGCTGGAAACACCATATATTTT. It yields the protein CASSLGPTQAGNTIYF.

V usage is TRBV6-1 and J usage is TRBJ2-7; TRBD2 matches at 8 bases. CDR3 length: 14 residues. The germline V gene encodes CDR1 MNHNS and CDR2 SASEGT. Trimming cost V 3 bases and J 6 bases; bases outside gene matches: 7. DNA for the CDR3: TGTGCCAGCAGTGAGGTGACTAGCGTCCTCGAGCAGTACTTC. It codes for CASSEVTSVLEQYF.

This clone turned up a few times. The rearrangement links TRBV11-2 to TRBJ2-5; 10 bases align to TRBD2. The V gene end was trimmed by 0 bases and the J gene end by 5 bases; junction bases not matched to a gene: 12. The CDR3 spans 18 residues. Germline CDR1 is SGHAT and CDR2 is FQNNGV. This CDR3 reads CASSLDGGAGGSFETQYF. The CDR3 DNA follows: TGTGCCAGCAGCTTAGACGGGGGAGCGGGGGGGTCGTTTGAGACCCAGTACTTC. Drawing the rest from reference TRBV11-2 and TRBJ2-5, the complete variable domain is EAGVAQSPRYKIIEKRQSVAFWCNPISGHATLYWYQQILGQGPKLLIQFQNNGVVDDSQLPKDRFSAERLKGVDSTLKIQPAKLEDSAVYLCASSLDGGAGGSFETQYFGPGTRLLVL.

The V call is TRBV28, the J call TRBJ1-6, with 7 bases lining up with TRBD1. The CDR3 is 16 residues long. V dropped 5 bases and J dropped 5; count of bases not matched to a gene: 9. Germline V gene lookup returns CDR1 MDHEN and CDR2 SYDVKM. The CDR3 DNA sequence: TGTGCCAGCAGTCTCACGGGACAGTTCAATAATTCACCCCTCCACTTT. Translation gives CASSLTGQFNNSPLHF.